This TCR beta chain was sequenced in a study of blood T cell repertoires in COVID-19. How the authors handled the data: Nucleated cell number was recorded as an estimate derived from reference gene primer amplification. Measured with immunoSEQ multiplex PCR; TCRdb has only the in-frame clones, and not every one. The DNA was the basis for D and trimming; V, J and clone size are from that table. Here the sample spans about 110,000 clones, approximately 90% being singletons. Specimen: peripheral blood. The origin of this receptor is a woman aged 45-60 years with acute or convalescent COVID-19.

The CDR3 DNA is TGTGCCAGCTCACCACCCGGAAGCGGGAGGCCCCTTGAGCAGTTCTTC. Translating it yields CASSPPGSGRPLEQFF. The chain uses TRBV18 and TRBJ2-1, with 9 bases aligning to TRBD2. The germline gives CDR1 KGHSH, CDR2 LQKENI. J was trimmed by 9 bases and V by 0 bases; bases with no gene match: 9. CDR3 length: 16 amino acids.